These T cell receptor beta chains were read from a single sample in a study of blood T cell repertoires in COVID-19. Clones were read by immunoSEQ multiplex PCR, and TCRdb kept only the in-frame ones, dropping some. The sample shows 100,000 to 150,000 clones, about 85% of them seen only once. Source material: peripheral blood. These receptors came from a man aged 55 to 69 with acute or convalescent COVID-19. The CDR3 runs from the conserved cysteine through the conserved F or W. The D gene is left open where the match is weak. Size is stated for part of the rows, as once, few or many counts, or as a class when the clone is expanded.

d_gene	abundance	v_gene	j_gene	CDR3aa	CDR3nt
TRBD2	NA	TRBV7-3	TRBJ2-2	CASSPLGALLAGVNTGELFF	TGTGCCAGCAGTCCTTTGGGGGCGCTACTAGCGGGAGTTAACACCGGGGAGCTGTTTTTT
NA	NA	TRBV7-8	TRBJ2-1	CASSLAGGDNEQFF	TGTGCCAGCAGCTTAGCGGGAGGAGACAATGAGCAGTTCTTC
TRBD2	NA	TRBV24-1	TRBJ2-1	CATGTSGNEQFF	TGTGCCACCGGGACTAGCGGTAATGAGCAGTTCTTC
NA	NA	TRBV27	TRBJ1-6	CASRPWLGADSPLHF	TGTGCCAGCAGACCTTGGTTGGGGGCGGACTCACCCCTCCACTTT
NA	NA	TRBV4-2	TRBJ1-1	CASSQDGGRGTEAFF	TGTGCCAGCAGCCAAGATGGAGGGAGGGGGACTGAAGCTTTCTTT
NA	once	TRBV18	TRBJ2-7	CASSLDRAYEQYF	TGTGCCAGCTCACTTGACAGAGCCTACGAGCAGTACTTC
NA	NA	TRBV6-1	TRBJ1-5	CASSEVSNQPQHF	TGTGCCAGCAGTGAAGTATCGAATCAGCCCCAGCATTTT
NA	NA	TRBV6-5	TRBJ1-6	CASSLFREGNSPLHF	TGTGCCAGCAGTCTCTTTCGGGAGGGTAATTCACCCCTCCACTTT
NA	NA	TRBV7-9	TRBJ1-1	CASSQQSSEAFF	TGTGCCAGCAGCCAACAGTCAAGTGAAGCTTTCTTT
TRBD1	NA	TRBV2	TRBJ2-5	CASQGAGGSQETQYF	TGTGCCAGCCAGGGGGCAGGAGGGAGTCAAGAGACCCAGTACTTC
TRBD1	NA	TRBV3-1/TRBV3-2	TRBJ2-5	CASSPRTGQETQYF	TGTGCCAGCAGCCCACGGACAGGACAAGAGACCCAGTACTTC
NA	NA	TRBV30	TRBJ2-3	CAWSGETGTSTDTQYF	TGTGCCTGGAGTGGGGAGACAGGGACTAGCACAGATACGCAGTATTTT
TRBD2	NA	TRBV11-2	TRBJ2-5	CASSLDLAGVYTPEGAQYF	TGTGCCAGCAGCTTAGATCTAGCGGGAGTATATACCCCCGAAGGGGCCCAGTACTTC
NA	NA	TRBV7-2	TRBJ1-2	CASSFGGNYGYTF	TGTGCCAGCAGCTTTGGTGGCAACTATGGCTACACCTTC
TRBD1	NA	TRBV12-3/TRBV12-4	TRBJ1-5	CASSGQGNQPQHF	TGTGCCAGCAGTGGACAGGGGAATCAGCCCCAGCATTTT
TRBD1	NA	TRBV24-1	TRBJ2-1	CATSWTGRYNEQFF	TGTGCCACCAGTTGGACAGGGAGGTACAATGAGCAGTTCTTC
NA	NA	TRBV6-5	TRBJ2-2	CASSTAGELFF	TGTGCCAGCAGTACGGCCGGGGAGCTGTTTTTT
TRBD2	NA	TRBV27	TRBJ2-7	CASSSSGRSDYEQYF	TGTGCCAGCAGTTCGTCCGGGAGGTCGGACTACGAGCAGTACTTC
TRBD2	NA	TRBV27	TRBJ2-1	CASGPVAGGFNEQFF	TGTGCCAGCGGTCCCGTAGCGGGAGGGTTTAATGAGCAGTTCTTC
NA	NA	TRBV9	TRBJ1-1	CASSEGRGAGEAFF	TGTGCCAGCAGCGAGGGGAGGGGGGCAGGTGAAGCTTTCTTT
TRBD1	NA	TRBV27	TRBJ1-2	CASSFKGQGPLNYGYTF	TGTGCCAGCAGTTTTAAGGGACAGGGGCCCCTGAACTATGGCTACACCTTC
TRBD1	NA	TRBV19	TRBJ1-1	CASSSDRETEAFF	TGTGCCAGTAGCTCGGACAGGGAGACTGAAGCTTTCTTT
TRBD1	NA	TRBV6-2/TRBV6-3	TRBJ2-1	CASSQPGQGKWQFF	TGTGCCAGCAGTCAACCGGGACAGGGGAAGTGGCAGTTCTTC
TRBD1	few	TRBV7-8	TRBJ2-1	CASSHRGNNEQFF	TGTGCCAGCAGCCACAGGGGGAACAATGAGCAGTTCTTC
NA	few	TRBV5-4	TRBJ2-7	CASSYRDEQYF	TGTGCCAGCAGCTACAGGGACGAGCAGTACTTC
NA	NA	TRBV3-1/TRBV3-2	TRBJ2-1	CASSQDNAASSYNEQFF	TGTGCCAGCAGCCAAGATAACGCGGCAAGCTCCTACAATGAGCAGTTCTTC
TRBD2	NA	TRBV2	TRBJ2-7	CASRPSGPSYEQYF	TGTGCCAGCAGGCCTAGCGGGCCCTCCTACGAGCAGTACTTC
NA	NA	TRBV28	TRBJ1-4	CASRRPREKLFF	TGTGCCAGCAGGCGCCCGAGGGAAAAACTGTTTTTT
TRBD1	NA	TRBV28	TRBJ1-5	CASSLRQGMGNQPQHF	TGTGCCAGCAGTCTCCGACAGGGAATGGGCAATCAGCCCCAGCATTTT
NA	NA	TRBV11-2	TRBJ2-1	CATGYNEQFF	TGTGCCACGGGGTACAATGAGCAGTTCTTC
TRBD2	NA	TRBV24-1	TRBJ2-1	CATSDYGLAADNEQFF	TGTGCCACCAGTGATTACGGACTAGCGGCAGACAATGAGCAGTTCTTC
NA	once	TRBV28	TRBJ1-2	CASSFLRHTYGYTF	TGTGCCAGCAGTTTTCTCAGACATACCTATGGCTACACCTTC
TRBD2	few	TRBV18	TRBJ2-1	CASSGLAGPYNEQFF	TGTGCCAGCTCAGGTCTAGCGGGACCCTACAATGAGCAGTTCTTC
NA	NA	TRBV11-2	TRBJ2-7	CASSPRRTSRSYEQYF	TGTGCCAGCAGCCCTAGAAGGACTTCTCGCTCCTACGAGCAGTACTTC
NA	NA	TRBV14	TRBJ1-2	CASSPPDRGWGYTF	TGTGCCAGCAGCCCCCCGGACAGAGGGTGGGGCTACACCTTC
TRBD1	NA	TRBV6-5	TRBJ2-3	CASSQQGASTDTQYF	TGTGCCAGCAGTCAACAGGGGGCTAGCACAGATACGCAGTATTTT
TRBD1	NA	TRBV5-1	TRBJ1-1	CASSLGTGGNTEAFF	TGCGCCAGCAGCTTGGGGACAGGGGGTAACACTGAAGCTTTCTTT
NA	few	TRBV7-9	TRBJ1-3	CASSQRDGKTNTIYF	TGTGCCAGCAGCCAGCGGGACGGAAAGACAAACACCATATATTTT
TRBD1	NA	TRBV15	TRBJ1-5	CATSNRDRGIQPQHF	TGTGCCACCAGTAACCGGGACAGGGGAATCCAGCCCCAGCATTTT
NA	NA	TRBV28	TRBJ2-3	CASSQTGYSTDTQYF	TGTGCCAGCAGCCAGACAGGTTATAGCACAGATACGCAGTATTTT
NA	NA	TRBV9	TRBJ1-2	CASSQGRGSGYTF	TGTGCCAGCAGCCAAGGACGGGGAAGTGGCTACACCTTC
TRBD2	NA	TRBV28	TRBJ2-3	CASSFSGRAGDTQYF	TGTGCCAGCAGTTTTAGCGGGAGGGCCGGGGATACGCAGTATTTT
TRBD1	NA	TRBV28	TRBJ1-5	CASERGQGNQPQHF	TGTGCCAGCGAACGAGGACAGGGCAATCAGCCCCAGCATTTT
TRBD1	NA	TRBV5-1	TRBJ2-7	CASSLRPGQTYEQYF	TGCGCCAGCAGCTTGAGGCCGGGACAGACCTACGAGCAGTACTTC